The 29 T cell receptor beta chains below were found in one sample sequenced in a study of metastatic and nonmetastatic thyroid tumors. Patients underwent thyroid surgery, and none had received any treatment before it. TCRdb re-called the PCR reads via MiXCR. The table has 4,600 or so clones, almost 30% seen once. The sequenced sample was adjacent normal tissue. These receptors originate from a male donor with papillary thyroid cancer or a benign thyroid nodule (not recorded which). Some clones in this sample may be carry-over from other donors' samples.

This clone was observed a few times. The J gene is TRBJ2-5, the V gene TRBV27, with D hard to call. Between the trimmed V and J ends, which lost 0 bases and 4 bases, there was a span of 6 bases. This CDR3 spans 13 amino acids. Per germline, CDR1 MNHEY and CDR2 SMNVEV (reference sequence). This chain's CDR3 is CASSLSSRETQYF. CDR3 DNA: TGTGCCAGCAGTTTATCATCCCGAGAGACCCAGTACTTC.

The chain has TRBV6-1 and TRBJ2-5, with D possibly matching TRBD1 (5 bases). CDR1 is MNHNS, CDR2 SASEGT, per germline. Deletions cut 7 bases from V and 2 bases from J, with 29 bases between. The CDR3 loop spans 19 amino acids. The CDR3 reads CASIPARKVWGGSQETQYF. The CDR3 bases are TGTGCCAGCATACCGGCCAGGAAAGTATGGGGCGGTTCACAAGAGACCCAGTACTTC.

This clone was detected only a few times. The chain carries TRBV2 and TRBJ2-2, with TRBD1 as a possible D gene (5 bases). V lost 3 bases and J 5 bases, leaving 13 bases between the germline ends. This CDR3 contains 15 residues. The germline V gene encodes CDR1 SNHLY and CDR2 FYNNEI. The CDR3 here is CASSDQGRITGELFF. CDR3 in DNA: TGTGCCAGCAGTGACCAGGGTAGGATAACCGGGGAGCTGTTTTTT.

As concerns this clone: One junction end does not reproduce the germline sequence, and a read error may be involved. The chain has TRBV6-5 and TRBJ2-3; TRBD1 aligns across 7 bases. CDR3 length: 13 residues. CDR1 is MNHEY and CDR2 is SVGAGI in the germline V gene. CDR3 coding DNA: TGTGCCAGCAGTTGGAGGAGAGAGGGGGCCTTGGATTTT. This sequence encodes CASSWRREGALDF.

This clone has just a few counts. V is TRBV19 and J is TRBJ2-1; D not certain. Between the trimmed V and J ends, which lost 5 bases and 4 bases, there was a span of 12 bases. Germline CDR1 reads LNHDA; CDR2 reads SQIVND (reference sequence). CDR3 size: 14 residues. The CDR3 is CASSLATFYNEQFF. DNA of the CDR3: TGTGCCAGTAGTCTGGCGACATTTTACAATGAGCAGTTCTTC.

The rearrangement uses TRBV6-1 and TRBJ2-3, with D unclear. Germline V gene lookup returns CDR1 MNHNS and CDR2 SASEGT. Trimming stripped 3 bases from V and 0 bases from J, with 4 bases between. CDR3 length equals 13 residues. The CDR3 bases are TGTGCCAGCAGTGACCAAAGCACAGATACGCAGTATTTT. Translating gives CASSDQSTDTQYF.

The V and J genes are TRBV27 and TRBJ1-1; D gene unclear. Germline-derived CDR1 and CDR2 are MNHEY and SMNVEV (reference sequence). The CDR3 contains 13 residues. Between the trimmed V and J ends, which lost 5 bases and 3 bases, there was a span of 10 bases. The CDR3 here is CASSVGGYTEAFF. Here the CDR3 DNA reads TGTGCCAGCAGTGTAGGAGGGTACACTGAAGCTTTCTTT.

This clone has a handful of counts. The CDR3 spells CASSYRGRFWGYTF. The CDR3 bases are TGTGCCAGCAGTTACAGGGGGCGATTTTGGGGCTACACCTTC. The rearrangement joins TRBV28 to TRBJ1-2, with 9 bases aligning to TRBD1. The CDR3 spans 14 residues. CDR1 and CDR2 (germline): MDHEN, SYDVKM. J lost 8 bases, V lost 4 bases, and 8 bases had no gene match.

This sequence joins TRBV9 and TRBJ2-1; TRBD2 aligns across 9 bases. The germline V gene encodes CDR1 SGDLS and CDR2 YYNGEE. Trimming removed 0 bases from V and 6 bases from J; junction bases left unmatched: 1. CDR3 size: 14 residues. Here the CDR3 DNA reads TGTGCCAGCAGCGTAGGGACTAGCGCCAATGAGCAGTTCTTC. Amino acid sequence: CASSVGTSANEQFF.

With respect to this clone: One end of the junction varies from germline; a read error may be responsible. The chain recombines TRBV6-1 with TRBJ2-2, with D perhaps TRBD2 (5 bases). The CDR3 is 14 amino acids. CDR1 MNHNS and CDR2 SASEGT come from the germline V gene. The CDR3 region is CASIHAPNTGELFF. The CDR3 region has the DNA TGTGCCAGCATCCATGCCCCAAACACCGGGGAGCTGTTTTTC.

This chain joins TRBV4-3 and TRBJ2-5; 11 bases fit TRBD2. Trimming cost V 2 bases and J 5 bases; bases outside gene matches: 4. The CDR3 is 15 amino acids. Germline lookup yields CDR1 LGHNA and CDR2 YSLEER. DNA for the CDR3: TGCGCCAGCAGCCAAAGTACTAGCGGGAGTGAGACCCAGTACTTC. Encoded protein: CASSQSTSGSETQYF.

This clone is termed large. The V call is TRBV6-1, the J call TRBJ2-7, with 9 bases aligning to TRBD1. Germline CDR1 MNHNS, CDR2 SASEGT. This CDR3 contains 12 residues. V gave up 7 bases and J gave up 6 bases; unmatched junction bases: 4. CDR3 coding DNA: TGTGCCAGCATAGGGACAGGGTTCGAGCAGTACTTC. This sequence encodes CASIGTGFEQYF.

This chain connects TRBV3-1 to TRBJ1-3; D unresolved. The V gene's germline CDR1 is LGHDT and CDR2 YNNKEL (reference sequence). This CDR3 is 16 amino acids long. Deletions cut 5 bases from V and 0 bases from J, with 14 bases between. The CDR3 sequence is CASSKGRSGSGNTIYF. CDR3 nucleotides: TGTGCCAGCAGCAAAGGCAGGTCGGGCTCTGGAAACACCATATATTTT.

This chain connects TRBV25-1 to TRBJ1-1; D not resolved. Germline values: CDR1 MGHDK, CDR2 SYGVNS. The CDR3 is made up of 16 amino acids. V was shortened by 0 bases and J by 3 bases, with 14 bases between the two germline ends. The DNA for the CDR3 is TGTGCCAGCAGTGAATACCTGGACTGGGTAGACACTGAAGCTTTCTTT. Translated: CASSEYLDWVDTEAFF.

This clone qualifies as large. The genes are TRBV6-1 and TRBJ1-5; TRBD1 matches at 7 bases. V trimming: 10 bases; J trimming: 4 bases; junction bases outside the gene matches: 7. The germline V gene encodes CDR1 MNHNS and CDR2 SASEGT. The CDR3 runs 13 residues. CDR3 in amino acids: CATLYRGNQPQHF. The CDR3 bases are TGTGCCACCCTCTACAGGGGTAATCAGCCCCAGCATTTT.

This clone is labeled as hyperexpanded (1% or more). V is TRBV6-8 and J is TRBJ2-7; 7 nucleotides agree with TRBD1. The V segment lost 8 bases and the J segment 3 bases; nucleotides outside the gene matches: 10. The CDR3 runs to 14 residues. CDR1 and CDR2 (germline): MNHGY, SAAAGT. This CDR3 is CASGSPQGIYEQYF. CDR3 sequence (DNA): TGTGCCAGCGGCTCCCCACAGGGGATCTACGAGCAGTACTTC.

The rearrangement joins TRBV6-2 or TRBV6-3 to TRBJ2-7, with D possibly being TRBD2 (6 bases). This CDR3 is 16 amino acids long. Germline assignment: CDR1 MNHEY and CDR2 SVGEGT. V shed 0 bases and J shed 3 bases, with 15 bases lying between them. The CDR3: CASSYSMRDGDYEQYF. CDR3 nucleotides: TGTGCCAGCAGTTACTCGATGCGGGACGGGGACTACGAGCAGTACTTC.

The chain is built from TRBV6-1 and TRBJ2-7, with D uncertain. The ends were cut back, 4 bases at V and 1 base at J, with 5 bases in the middle. Germline V gene data show CDR1 as MNHNS and CDR2 as SASEGT. The CDR3 is 12 amino acids. The CDR3 region has the DNA TGTGCCAGCAGTGGGGTTTCCTACGAGCAGTACTTC. It yields the protein CASSGVSYEQYF.

This clone was detected only a few times. The chain joins TRBV6-2 or TRBV6-3 to TRBJ2-1; 10 positions match TRBD2. Germline V gene sequence: CDR1 MNHEY, CDR2 SVGEGT. The CDR3 consists of 15 residues. Trimming removed 10 bases from V and 13 bases from J; junction bases left unmatched: 19. In DNA form, the CDR3 reads TGTGCCAACATAAGGTCTAGCGGGAGTCTCGATTATCAGTTCTTC. Its translation is CANIRSSGSLDYQFF.

By share, this clone ranks as medium-sized. The chain employs TRBV9 and TRBJ2-5, with D possibly being TRBD1 or TRBD2 (7 bases each). Germline values: CDR1 SGDLS, CDR2 YYNGEE. The CDR3 sequence is 15 residues long. Trimming removed 3 bases at V and 2 bases at J, with 14 bases between. In DNA form, the CDR3 reads TGTGCCAGCAGCGCCCAGGGGGGGCAGCAAGAGACCCAGTACTTC. Protein: CASSAQGGQQETQYF. The full variable domain, rest sourced from reference TRBV9 and TRBJ2-5, is DSGVTQTPKHLITATGQRVTLRCSPRSGDLSVYWYQQSLDQGLQFLIQYYNGEERAKGNILERFSAQQFPDLHSELNLSSLELGDSALYFCASSAQGGQQETQYFGPGTRLLVL.

This clone was observed a handful of times. The chain employs TRBV24-1 and TRBJ2-7; D remains unclear. Germline CDR1 is KGHDR and CDR2 is SFDVKD. There are 12 residues in the CDR3. The germline V and J ends were trimmed by 8 bases and 4 bases, with 11 bases remaining between them. This chain's CDR3 is CATNRPRYEQYF. The DNA for the CDR3 is TGTGCCACCAATCGCCCGAGGTACGAGCAGTACTTC.

This clone turned up a few times. This sequence joins TRBV6-2 or TRBV6-3 and TRBJ1-1; D may be TRBD1 (5 bases). V shed 2 bases and J shed 1 base, with 11 bases lying between them. Germline CDR1 MNHEY, CDR2 SVGEGT. The CDR3 has 15 residues. In DNA, the CDR3 is TGTGCCAGCAGTTACGAGGGACGGAGGAACACTGAAGCTTTCTTT. Translation: CASSYEGRRNTEAFF.

This clone was observed once. The chain carries TRBV5-1 and TRBJ2-5, with 10 bases aligning to TRBD2. TRBJ2-1 matches the DNA end more closely, so the J call is doubtful. This CDR3 is built from 15 residues. Germline CDR1 SGHRS, CDR2 YFSETQ. The CDR3 DNA is TGCGCCAGCAGCTTGCTAGCGGGAGAATGGTTGGAGCAGTTCTTC. Translated, it gives CASSLLAGEWLEQFF.

The chain couples TRBV28 to TRBJ2-1; perhaps TRBD1 as D (5 bases). The germline CDR1 and CDR2 sequences are MDHEN and SYDVKM. The CDR3 is 14 residues long. The V and J ends lost 2 bases and 15 bases respectively, with 20 bases between them. The CDR3 DNA follows: TGTGCCAGCAGTTTAGGGCCCCGGCTCCCCAGGGCGTTCTTC. It is translated as CASSLGPRLPRAFF.

The chain employs TRBV19 and TRBJ1-3, with TRBD1 identical over 8 bases. Per germline, CDR1 LNHDA and CDR2 SQIVND (reference sequence). The CDR3 runs 15 residues. The V segment lost 7 bases and the J segment 3 bases; nucleotides outside the gene matches: 8. CDR3 amino acids: CASTKDRGNGNTIYF. CDR3 DNA: TGTGCCAGTACCAAAGACAGGGGAAATGGAAACACCATATATTTT. The whole variable domain, remainder taken from reference TRBV19 and TRBJ1-3, is DGGITQSPKYLFRKEGQNVTLSCEQNLNHDAMYWYRQDPGQGLRLIYYSQIVNDFQKGDIAEGYSVSREKKESFPLTVTSAQKNPTAFYLCASTKDRGNGNTIYFGEGSWLTVV.

By its share, this clone is medium-sized. The chain combines TRBV29-1 with TRBJ1-2; weak D call: TRBD1 (5 bases). Germline-derived CDR1 and CDR2 are SQVTM and ANQGSEA. The CDR3 is 13 residues long. V lost 6 bases and J lost 6, with 17 bases in between. CDR3: CSVGDRDSDGYTF. The CDR3, as DNA: TGCAGCGTCGGGGACCGCGATTCGGATGGCTACACCTTC.

V gene TRBV27 combines with J gene TRBJ2-1, with D maybe TRBD2 (6 bases). Germline V lookup: CDR1 MNHEY, CDR2 SMNVEV (reference sequence). The CDR3 is 18 residues long. V lost 0 bases to trimming and J lost 5 bases, with 20 bases between them. CDR3 sequence (DNA): TGTGCCAGCAGTTTATCGGGTAGTTGGCTAGCGTCCGACAATGAGCAGTTCTTC. As protein: CASSLSGSWLASDNEQFF.

A few counts support this clone. The V gene is TRBV27, the J gene TRBJ2-1, with 8 bases that match TRBD2. The CDR3 is made up of 14 amino acids. With 6 bases clipped from V and 7 bases from J, the junction kept 8 bases outside the gene matches. Looked up from germline, CDR1 is MNHEY and CDR2 is SMNVEV (reference sequence). DNA for the CDR3: TGTGCCAGCAGATCGGGGGGGGCCCAGAATGAGCAGTTCTTC. Translation gives CASRSGGAQNEQFF.

By its share, this clone is large. The V and J genes are TRBV6-1 and TRBJ2-5; TRBD2 matches 8 bases. Unmatched junction bases numbered 8, after V lost 5 bases and J lost 0 bases. The CDR3 spans 16 residues. The germline V gene encodes CDR1 MNHNS and CDR2 SASEGT. The CDR3 is CASSTYVAGYQETQYF. DNA for the CDR3: TGTGCCAGCAGTACCTACGTAGCGGGGTACCAAGAGACCCAGTACTTC.